These T cell receptor beta chains were read from a single sample in a study of long-term antiretroviral therapy in people with HIV. Sequenced by immunoSEQ multiplex PCR; TCRdb stores in-frame clones only, minus some. The data show 20,000 to 25,000 clones, around 81% seen once. The source was unsorted PBMCs, collected 1.6 years after starting antiretroviral therapy. Receptor source: a man aged 40-49 years with HIV. CDR3s include the opening cysteine and the closing phenylalanine or tryptophan. The D gene is left open where the match is weak. Expanded clones get a size class; other rows say once, few or many, or leave the size out.

j_call	d_call	v_call	clone_size	cdr3_nt	cdr3_aa
TRBJ2-7	TRBD1	TRBV11-3	NA	TGTGCCAGCAGTCGGACAGGGGCCGTGATGGACGAGCAGTACTTC	CASSRTGAVMDEQYF
TRBJ1-1	NA	TRBV11-1	NA	TGTGCCAGCAGCTTAGCGTTGAACACTGAAGCTTTCTTT	CASSLALNTEAFF
TRBJ1-1	NA	TRBV6-5	NA	TGTGCCAGCAGACCTCAGACAGGGAACACTGAAGCTTTCTTT	CASRPQTGNTEAFF
TRBJ2-1	TRBD2	TRBV2	NA	TGTGCCAGCAAGGCGGGGGGGCCAAACAATGAGCAGTTCTTC	CASKAGGPNNEQFF
TRBJ1-2	NA	TRBV10-3	NA	TGTGCCATCAGCGACACAGGGAAGGGCGGCGGCTACACCTTC	CAISDTGKGGGYTF
TRBJ1-1	TRBD1	TRBV6-5	once	TGTGCCAGCCTTCTCAATCCGGGACAGACCACTGAAGCTTTCTTT	CASLLNPGQTTEAFF
TRBJ2-7	NA	TRBV25-1	once	TGTGCCAGCAGTTCCGGCGCGGACGAGCAGTACTTC	CASSSGADEQYF
TRBJ2-3	NA	TRBV6-6	NA	TGTGCCAGCAGTTTGCCGGGCGCAGATACGCAGTATTTT	CASSLPGADTQYF
TRBJ2-3	TRBD2	TRBV10-2	NA	TGCGCCAGCAGGGGGGGACTAGCGGGAGCAGATACGCAGTATTTT	CASRGGLAGADTQYF
TRBJ2-7	TRBD2	TRBV29-1	NA	TGCAGCGTTATCCCCTCCGGGACTAGCGGGAGTAGCAGATACGAGCAGTACTTC	CSVIPSGTSGSSRYEQYF
TRBJ1-1	NA	TRBV7-9	NA	TGTGCCAGCAGCTTAATCCGGGGGGACACTGAAGCTTTCTTT	CASSLIRGDTEAFF
TRBJ2-7	TRBD1	TRBV5-6	NA	TGTGCCAGCAGCTTGACGGACAGGGTCCACGAGCAGTACTTC	CASSLTDRVHEQYF
TRBJ2-7	TRBD2	TRBV5-4	NA	TGTGCCAGCAGCTTGGAGCGGGAGATTTCATACGAGCAGTACTTC	CASSLEREISYEQYF
TRBJ2-2	TRBD2	TRBV9	NA	TGTGCCAGCAGCGTAGGGGGACTAGCGGGAGGGAAGGTCACCGGGGAGCTGTTTTTT	CASSVGGLAGGKVTGELFF
TRBJ1-1	NA	TRBV7-7	NA	TGTGCCAGCAGCTCCAACCTGAACACTGAAGCTTTCTTT	CASSSNLNTEAFF
TRBJ1-2	TRBD1	TRBV2	few	TGTGCCAGCAGTGAATACAGGGGGCACGCCTATGGCTACACCTTC	CASSEYRGHAYGYTF
TRBJ1-2	NA	TRBV29-1	NA	TGCAGCGTTCCTGACAGGAGTTATGGCTACACCTTC	CSVPDRSYGYTF
TRBJ1-5	NA	TRBV30	NA	TGTGCCTGGAGTGATCAGGGGCGTGGGTATCAGCCCCAGCATTTT	CAWSDQGRGYQPQHF
TRBJ2-3	TRBD2	TRBV11-2	NA	TGTGCCAGCAGCCCGCGGGCTAGCGGGTCCACAGATACGCAGTATTTT	CASSPRASGSTDTQYF
TRBJ2-3	NA	TRBV7-6	NA	TGTGCCAGCAGCGACTATGACGGAATTTTCACAGATACGCAGTATTTT	CASSDYDGIFTDTQYF
TRBJ1-3	NA	TRBV28	NA	TGTGCCAGCAGTTACGGGTATCTCCTAAACACCATATATTTT	CASSYGYLLNTIYF
TRBJ1-1	NA	TRBV9	NA	TGTGCCAGCAGCCTAAACTCCGGGCCCTCAACCGCTGAAGCTTTCTTT	CASSLNSGPSTAEAFF
TRBJ1-3	NA	TRBV7-2	NA	TGTGCCAGCAGCTTATCGGGGGGCTCTGGAAACACCATATATTTT	CASSLSGGSGNTIYF
TRBJ1-2	NA	TRBV4-1	NA	TGCGCCAGCAGCCCAGACGGGGGAACCTATGGCTACACCTTC	CASSPDGGTYGYTF
TRBJ2-1	TRBD2	TRBV5-4	once	TGTGCCAGCAGCTCTGAGGGACTACCGGACAATGAGCAGTTCTTC	CASSSEGLPDNEQFF
TRBJ2-3	TRBD2	TRBV30	NA	TGTGCCTGGAGTGTAAGCGGGACGGATACGCAGTATTTT	CAWSVSGTDTQYF
TRBJ1-1	NA	TRBV11-3	NA	TGTGCCAGCAGCTTGGGGGGGAGTTTTAGCACTGAAGCTTTCTTT	CASSLGGSFSTEAFF
TRBJ2-1	TRBD1	TRBV10-3	NA	TGTGCCATCACTGGACAGGGCCGATACAATGAGCAGTTCTTC	CAITGQGRYNEQFF
TRBJ1-1	NA	TRBV19	NA	TGTGCCAGTAGTTCCCCCACCCATGAAAAAGCTTTCTTT	CASSSPTHEKAFF
TRBJ2-7	TRBD2	TRBV10-3	NA	TGTGCCATCAGGCCGACTAGCGGAAACTACGAGCAGTACTTC	CAIRPTSGNYEQYF
TRBJ1-2	TRBD1	TRBV7-8	NA	TGTGCCAGCAGCCCGGAGACAGGGGGCTTGGACTATGGCTACACCTTC	CASSPETGGLDYGYTF
TRBJ1-4	NA	TRBV19	NA	TGTGCCAGCGCAACTCGGACGGCAACTAATGAAAAACTGTTTTTT	CASATRTATNEKLFF
TRBJ1-1	NA	TRBV9	NA	TGTGCCAGCAGCGTAGGGTCTTGGGAAGGGACTGAAGCTTTCTTT	CASSVGSWEGTEAFF
TRBJ1-1	NA	TRBV7-2	NA	TGTGCCAGCAGCTTCGTCGCAGGGGACACTGAAGCTTTCTTT	CASSFVAGDTEAFF
TRBJ1-1	TRBD1	TRBV5-1	NA	TGCGCCAGCAGTCTGAGACAGGGGATGGGAACTGAAGCTTTCTTT	CASSLRQGMGTEAFF
TRBJ1-1	NA	TRBV4-2	NA	TGTGCCAGCAGCCTGGACCAACCCAACACTGAAGCTTTCTTT	CASSLDQPNTEAFF
TRBJ2-7	NA	TRBV7-2	once	TGTGCCAGCAGCCCTCGGGGCGGATCCTACGAGCAGTACTTC	CASSPRGGSYEQYF
TRBJ1-5	NA	TRBV28	NA	TGTGCCAGCAGCGCCCCCGAAGAGAGTGAGGGCAATCAGCCCCAGCATTTT	CASSAPEESEGNQPQHF
TRBJ2-7	NA	TRBV6-5	NA	TGTGCCAGCAGTAGGAAAGTCGACTACGAGCAGTACTTC	CASSRKVDYEQYF
TRBJ1-5	NA	TRBV21-1	NA	TGTGCCAGCAGCTCAAGAGGGGGAGGCCCGAGGAGCAATCAGCCCCAGCATTTT	CASSSRGGGPRSNQPQHF
TRBJ2-5	NA	TRBV27	NA	TGTGCCAGCAGTTCACTCGGACAGCCCCAAGAGACCCAGTACTTC	CASSSLGQPQETQYF
TRBJ1-1	TRBD1	TRBV7-3	NA	TGTGCCAGCAGCCCCATTTCGGGACAGATCACTGAAGCTTTCTTT	CASSPISGQITEAFF